The rows below give T cell receptor beta chains drawn from one sample of a study of blood T cell repertoires in COVID-19. Measured with immunoSEQ multiplex PCR; TCRdb has only the in-frame clones, and not every one. The repertoire consists of a few hundred thousand clones, with 89% occurring once and the leading ten covering around 3%. The sample consisted of peripheral blood. The receptors shown here come from a woman between 25 and 40 years old with COVID-19, enrolled during active disease. The CDR3 runs from the conserved cysteine through the conserved F or W. The D gene is left open where the match is weak. Size values are once, few and many counts, or a class for expanded clones, and some rows have none.

clone size,V gene,J gene,D gene,CDR3 protein,CDR3 DNA
NA,TRBV4-1,TRBJ2-3,NA,CASSLAVADTQYF,TGCGCCAGCAGCCTGGCGGTGGCGGATACGCAGTATTTT
NA,TRBV7-2,TRBJ1-1,TRBD1,CASSTGGFTEAFF,TGTGCCAGCAGCACAGGGGGCTTTACTGAAGCTTTCTTT
NA,TRBV29-1,TRBJ2-1,NA,CSGAPQSYNEQFF,TGCAGCGGGGCCCCCCAGAGCTACAATGAGCAGTTCTTC
NA,TRBV6-5,TRBJ1-6,NA,CASRDSNNSPLHF,TGTGCCAGCAGAGACAGTAATAATTCACCCCTCCACTTT
NA,TRBV6-2/TRBV6-3,TRBJ2-5,TRBD2,CASSYSSWGSGRLETQYF,TGTGCCAGCAGTTACTCGTCCTGGGGGAGCGGGAGGTTAGAGACCCAGTACTTC
NA,TRBV9,TRBJ2-6,TRBD2,CASSAGGSGANVLTF,TGTGCCAGCAGCGCCGGGGGGTCTGGGGCCAACGTCCTGACTTTC
NA,TRBV3-1/TRBV3-2,TRBJ2-1,TRBD1,CASSQVWSDRGYNEQFF,TGTGCCAGCAGCCAAGTTTGGTCGGACAGGGGGTACAATGAGCAGTTCTTC
NA,TRBV2,TRBJ1-1,TRBD1,CASNADQGGNTEAFF,TGTGCCAGCAATGCGGACCAGGGGGGGAACACTGAAGCTTTCTTT
NA,TRBV28,TRBJ1-2,TRBD1,CASSSGGPRGGYTF,TGTGCCAGCAGTTCAGGGGGTCCCCGCGGGGGCTACACCTTC
NA,TRBV13,TRBJ1-2,TRBD1,CASSIRGQEGYGYTF,TGTGCCAGCAGTATTAGGGGGCAAGAGGGCTATGGCTACACCTTC
NA,TRBV18,TRBJ1-4,NA,CASSPIRRKGREKLFF,TGTGCCAGCTCACCAATACGAAGAAAAGGGAGGGAAAAACTGTTTTTT
NA,TRBV6-5,TRBJ1-1,NA,CASRAGLRAEAFF,TGTGCCAGCAGAGCGGGGCTGAGAGCTGAAGCTTTCTTT
NA,TRBV5-1,TRBJ2-1,TRBD2,CASSPQTSGRANEQFF,TGCGCCAGCAGCCCTCAAACTAGCGGGAGGGCGAATGAGCAGTTCTTC
NA,TRBV11-3,TRBJ1-2,TRBD1,CASSLGGQRVYGYTF,TGTGCCAGCAGCTTGGGGGGACAGAGAGTTTATGGCTACACCTTC
NA,TRBV2,TRBJ1-3,NA,CASSFRGGGNTIYF,TGTGCCAGCAGTTTTCGGGGGGGTGGAAACACCATATATTTT
once,TRBV7-9,TRBJ1-6,NA,CASSSSGNSPLHF,TGTGCCAGCAGCTCCTCAGGGAATTCACCCCTCCACTTT
NA,TRBV29-1,TRBJ1-1,NA,CSVGEDMNTEAFF,TGCAGCGTGGGGGAGGACATGAACACTGAAGCTTTCTTT
NA,TRBV7-9,TRBJ2-1,NA,CASSSRDSPYEQFF,TGTGCCAGCAGCTCCAGGGACTCACCCTATGAGCAGTTCTTC
NA,TRBV11-3,TRBJ1-3,NA,CASSQTIGNTIYF,TGTGCCAGCAGCCAGACAATCGGAAACACCATATATTTT
NA,TRBV5-1,TRBJ1-1,TRBD1,CASSPGRGAEAFF,TGCGCCAGCAGCCCGGGCAGGGGGGCTGAAGCTTTCTTT
NA,TRBV11-3,TRBJ2-7,TRBD1,CASSFGQGYEQYF,TGTGCCAGCAGCTTCGGACAGGGCTACGAGCAGTACTTC
NA,TRBV10-2,TRBJ2-3,NA,CASSAVDTQYF,TGCGCCAGCAGCGCGGTCGATACGCAGTATTTT
NA,TRBV20-1,TRBJ1-1,NA,CSAPRTEGAFF,TGCAGTGCTCCGAGGACAGAGGGGGCTTTCTTT
NA,TRBV2,TRBJ2-7,TRBD2,CASSEQGLAGTPYEQYF,TGTGCCAGCAGTGAGCAGGGACTAGCGGGAACCCCCTACGAGCAGTACTTC
NA,TRBV3-1/TRBV3-2,TRBJ1-5,NA,CASSTRLGQPQHF,TGTGCCAGCAGCACCCGACTGGGTCAGCCCCAGCATTTT
NA,TRBV5-6,TRBJ1-2,NA,CASSLYHRADYGYTF,TGTGCCAGCAGCTTGTACCACAGGGCAGACTATGGCTACACCTTC
once,TRBV7-2,TRBJ1-2,TRBD1,CASSTKAGTGVKNYGYTF,TGTGCCAGCAGCACGAAGGCCGGGACAGGGGTTAAGAACTATGGCTACACCTTC
NA,TRBV27,TRBJ2-1,NA,CASSFTGVEQFF,TGTGCCAGCAGTTTTACAGGAGTTGAGCAGTTCTTC
NA,TRBV14,TRBJ2-1,NA,CASSQKGSGGSSYNEQFF,TGTGCCAGCAGCCAAAAGGGCTCGGGCGGGTCCTCCTACAATGAGCAGTTCTTC
NA,TRBV7-6,TRBJ1-6,TRBD1,CASSLGTGGLNSPLHF,TGTGCCAGCAGCTTAGGGACAGGGGGTCTTAATTCACCCCTCCACTTT
NA,TRBV2,TRBJ1-5,NA,CASSDKDRDQPQHF,TGTGCCAGCAGTGACAAGGACAGAGATCAGCCCCAGCATTTT
few,TRBV10-3,TRBJ2-1,TRBD2,CAISGGLAGVEQFF,TGTGCCATCAGTGGGGGACTAGCGGGAGTTGAGCAGTTCTTC
NA,TRBV11-2,TRBJ2-3,TRBD2,CASSNNYGGGSSTDTQYF,TGTGCCAGCAGCAATAACTACGGCGGGGGGAGTAGCACAGATACGCAGTATTTT
NA,TRBV28,TRBJ1-1,TRBD1,CASSLGQTNTEAFF,TGTGCCAGCAGCCTGGGACAGACGAACACTGAAGCTTTCTTT
NA,TRBV27,TRBJ1-2,NA,CASSLSGGYGSNYGYTF,TGTGCCAGCAGTTTATCGGGGGGGTATGGTTCTAACTATGGCTACACCTTC
NA,TRBV11-2,TRBJ2-7,NA,CASSSRDEQYF,TGTGCCAGCAGCTCCAGGGACGAGCAGTACTTC
NA,TRBV6-2/TRBV6-3,TRBJ2-4,NA,CASSYFGQAKNIQYF,TGTGCCAGCAGTTACTTTGGACAAGCCAAAAACATTCAGTACTTC
few,TRBV7-2,TRBJ2-1,TRBD2,CASSPTRGATNEQFF,TGTGCCAGCAGCCCAACGCGGGGGGCCACCAATGAGCAGTTCTTC
NA,TRBV18,TRBJ2-2,NA,CASSLDRNTGELFF,TGTGCCAGCTCACTGGACAGAAACACCGGGGAGCTGTTTTTT
NA,TRBV6-2/TRBV6-3,TRBJ2-2,TRBD2,CASSYQRGDTGELFF,TGTGCCAGCAGTTATCAGCGGGGGGACACCGGGGAGCTGTTTTTT
NA,TRBV28,TRBJ2-7,TRBD1,CASSLGDRGEQYF,TGTGCCAGCAGTTTAGGGGACAGGGGCGAGCAGTACTTC
NA,TRBV30,TRBJ1-1,NA,CAWRFNLPDRLNTEAFF,TGTGCCTGGAGATTCAATCTTCCGGACAGATTGAACACTGAAGCTTTCTTT
NA,TRBV19,TRBJ1-1,NA,CASRDTGTWDTEAFF,TGTGCCAGTAGGGATACAGGGACCTGGGACACTGAAGCTTTCTTT
NA,TRBV6-2/TRBV6-3,TRBJ2-2,TRBD2,CASSYPGLAGVVNTGELFF,TGTGCCAGCAGTTACCCAGGACTAGCGGGGGTTGTGAACACCGGGGAGCTGTTTTTT
NA,TRBV3-1/TRBV3-2,TRBJ2-2,TRBD2,CASSVRLAGAAGELFF,TGTGCCAGCAGCGTGCGACTAGCGGGAGCTGCCGGGGAGCTGTTTTTT
NA,TRBV10-2,TRBJ2-7,TRBD1,CASNKDRVQNEQYF,TGCGCCAGCAACAAGGACAGGGTACAGAACGAGCAGTACTTC
NA,TRBV18,TRBJ2-2,TRBD2,CASSPRPVLAGAGELFF,TGTGCCAGCTCACCACGGCCTGTCCTAGCGGGAGCCGGGGAGCTGTTTTTT
NA,TRBV7-2,TRBJ1-1,NA,CASSLGPTGMNTEAFF,TGTGCCAGCAGCTTAGGGCCAACAGGAATGAACACTGAAGCTTTCTTT